Below are 22 T cell receptor beta chains sequenced from a single sample in a study of blood T cell repertoires in COVID-19. This table comes from immunoSEQ multiplex PCR, and its TCRdb copy is limited to in-frame clones, with some not included. This table holds approximately 170,000 clones, approximately 85% found once. The source material was peripheral blood. The receptors derive from a man between 35 and 55 years old who had recovered from COVID-19.

The chain carries TRBV4-3 and TRBJ2-2; perhaps TRBD1 as D (5 bases). V was clipped by 3 bases and J by 6 bases, with 8 bases between them. The germline V gene has CDR1 LGHNA and CDR2 YSLEER. The CDR3 has 13 residues. The CDR3 nucleotides are TGCGCCAGCAGCCACAGGGCTTCCGGGGAGCTGTTTTTT. It is translated as CASSHRASGELFF.

The V call is TRBV30, the J call TRBJ1-2; weak D call: TRBD1 (5 bases). V was cut by 6 bases and J by 4 bases, with 9 bases left in between. This CDR3 comprises 11 residues. CDR1 and CDR2 (germline): GTSNPN, SVGIG (reference sequence). CDR3 in amino acids: CACSTVYGYTF. The CDR3 DNA sequence: TGTGCCTGCTCGACAGTCTATGGCTACACCTTC.

The chain recombines TRBV7-2 with TRBJ1-1, with 9 bases identical to TRBD1. This CDR3 has 15 amino acids. Per germline, CDR1 SGHTA and CDR2 FQGNSA. V was clipped by 2 bases and J by 1 base; unmatched bases: 2. The CDR3 is CASSLWDRANTEAFF. The CDR3, as DNA: TGTGCCAGCAGCTTATGGGACAGGGCGAACACTGAAGCTTTCTTT.

J is TRBJ1-2 and V is TRBV6-2 or TRBV6-3; D not certain. V was clipped by 5 bases and J by 2 bases, with 9 bases between them. Looked up from germline, CDR1 is MNHEY and CDR2 is SVGEGT. This CDR3 spans 13 amino acids. This CDR3 reads CASSVKENYGYTF. The CDR3 DNA reads TGTGCCAGCAGTGTAAAAGAGAACTATGGCTACACCTTC.

This rearrangement joins TRBV5-1 to TRBJ2-3; 8 bases are shared with TRBD1. The CDR3 extends over 16 amino acids. Germline lookup yields CDR1 SGHRS and CDR2 YFSETQ. J was trimmed by 2 bases and V by 4 bases; bases with no gene match: 9. The CDR3 DNA follows: TGCGCCAGCAGCACCAAGCCGGGACAGGTCACAGATACGCAGTATTTT. Its protein product is CASSTKPGQVTDTQYF.

The V and J genes are TRBV10-2 and TRBJ2-2, with D possibly being TRBD1 (6 bases). The CDR3 runs 13 residues. Germline V gene data show CDR1 as WSHSY and CDR2 as SAAADI. Trimming removed 3 bases at V and 7 bases at J, with 9 bases between. The CDR3 here is CASSEKQGGELFF. The CDR3 DNA sequence: TGCGCCAGCAGTGAAAAACAGGGCGGGGAGCTGTTTTTT.

This rearrangement joins TRBV27 to TRBJ2-2; maybe TRBD1 (6 bases). V was trimmed by 6 bases and J by 2 bases, leaving 19 bases between them. The germline V gene has CDR1 MNHEY and CDR2 SMNVEV (reference sequence). This CDR3 comprises 17 residues. For the CDR3, the DNA is TGTGCCAGCAGCCCCCTTGCGGGCAGGGGCAACACCGGGGAGCTGTTTTTT. Its translation is CASSPLAGRGNTGELFF.

The CDR3 is CASSPERERVHTQYF. The CDR3 bases are TGTGCCAGCAGTCCCGAGCGGGAGCGAGTACATACGCAGTATTTT. V is TRBV27 and J is TRBJ2-3; 8 positions match TRBD2. The V and J ends lost 5 bases and 7 bases, in that order; junction bases with no gene match: 11. CDR3 length: 15 amino acids. The germline gives CDR1 MNHEY, CDR2 SMNVEV (reference sequence).

The V gene is TRBV11-3, the J gene TRBJ2-3, with TRBD2 matching over 7 bases. The CDR3 is 15 residues long. Germline V gene lookup returns CDR1 SGHNT and CDR2 YENEEA. V dropped 5 bases and J dropped 0; count of bases not matched to a gene: 5. CDR3 nucleotides: TGTGCCAGCAGCCTTACTAGCGATAGCACAGATACGCAGTATTTT. Translated: CASSLTSDSTDTQYF.

The V and J genes are TRBV3-1 (or the pseudogene TRBV3-2) and TRBJ2-3; 11 bases are a match to TRBD2. Trimming took 0 bases from V and 10 from J; bases not matched to a gene: 12. Looked up from germline, CDR1 is LGHDT and CDR2 is YNNKEL (reference sequence). The CDR3 extends over 17 amino acids. This chain's CDR3 is CASSQEGTSGLGWAQYF. The CDR3 DNA follows: TGTGCCAGCAGCCAAGAAGGGACTAGCGGTTTGGGGTGGGCGCAGTATTTT.

The V gene is TRBV4-3, the J gene TRBJ2-1; 7 nucleotides align to TRBD1. The CDR3 length is 14 residues. The junction had 10 bases not matched to a gene; V was cut back by 4 bases and J by 10 bases. Germline V lookup: CDR1 LGHNA, CDR2 YSLEER. The CDR3 region is CASSRKTGSGEQFF. DNA of the CDR3: TGCGCCAGCAGCCGGAAGACAGGGAGCGGAGAGCAGTTCTTC.

This chain joins TRBV19 and TRBJ2-2; no reliable D call. Trimming cost V 7 bases and J 0 bases, with 12 bases left between them. CDR3 length: 15 amino acids. Germline V gene data show CDR1 as LNHDA and CDR2 as SQIVND (reference sequence). In DNA, the CDR3 is TGTGCCAGTACGACCGACAACGCGAACACCGGGGAGCTGTTTTTT. Amino acids: CASTTDNANTGELFF.

V usage is TRBV6-5 and J usage is TRBJ1-1, with a tentative D call TRBD1 (6 bases). The CDR3 loop spans 15 amino acids. Germline CDR1 reads MNHEY; CDR2 reads SVGAGI. Trimming left V 5 bases short and J 8 bases short, with 21 bases between. CDR3 residues: CASSSGGQGLVEAFF. The CDR3 DNA follows: TGTGCCAGCAGTAGCGGTGGGCAGGGGCTCGTGGAAGCTTTCTTT.

This clone is a singleton in its sample. V gene TRBV7-9 combines with J gene TRBJ1-1; 8 nucleotides agree with TRBD1. This CDR3 has 13 residues. V shed 3 bases, J shed 4 bases, and the junction held 1 base outside the gene matches. Germline CDR1 reads SEHNR; CDR2 reads FQNEAQ (reference sequence). The CDR3 loop is CASSFRGLTEAFF. In nucleotides, the CDR3 is TGTGCCAGCAGCTTCAGGGGGCTCACTGAAGCTTTCTTT. The whole variable domain, remainder taken from reference TRBV7-9 and TRBJ1-1, is DTGVSQNPRHKITKRGQNVTFRCDPISEHNRLYWYRQTLGQGPEFLTYFQNEAQLEKSRLLSDRFSAERPKGSFSTLEIQRTEQGDSAMYLCASSFRGLTEAFFGQGTRLTVV.

The chain combines TRBV19 with TRBJ1-2, with D uncertain. The V and J ends lost 4 bases and 4 bases respectively, with 4 bases between them. Germline CDR1 reads LNHDA; CDR2 reads SQIVND (reference sequence). The CDR3 has 11 residues. The CDR3 bases are TGTGCCAGTAGTACTCCCTATGGCTACACCTTC. Translating it yields CASSTPYGYTF.

V usage is TRBV11-3 and J usage is TRBJ2-5; no clear D. The CDR3 sequence is 13 residues long. Germline CDR1 is SGHNT and CDR2 is YENEEA. Trimming stripped 0 bases from V and 13 bases from J, with 15 bases between. Here the CDR3 DNA reads TGTGCCAGCAGCTTAGATGTGCAGTACCCCCTGTACTTC. This codes for CASSLDVQYPLYF.

V and J are TRBV15 and TRBJ2-4, with TRBD2 as a possible D gene (5 bases). In germline, CDR1 is LNHNV, CDR2 YYDKDF (reference sequence). With 1 base removed from V and 7 bases from J, the gap between germline ends came to 11 bases. CDR3 length equals 14 residues. DNA of the CDR3: TGTGCCACCAGCAGAGGTGGGAGAGGGAACATTCAGTACTTC. As protein: CATSRGGRGNIQYF.

CDR3 amino acids: CASRPGGNTEAFF. Here the CDR3 DNA reads TGTGCCAGCAGACCCGGGGGGAACACTGAAGCTTTCTTT. The chain couples TRBV5-4 to TRBJ1-1; a weak D match, TRBD1 (5 bases). Looked up from germline, CDR1 is SGHNT and CDR2 is YYREEE (reference sequence). This CDR3 contains 13 residues. With 5 bases removed from V and 1 base from J, the gap between germline ends came to 9 bases.

The chain carries TRBV6-2 or TRBV6-3 and TRBJ2-3; 13 positions match TRBD2. The trim removed 2 bases at V and 4 bases at J, leaving 9 bases unmatched. The CDR3 is made up of 18 amino acids. CDR1 and CDR2 from the germline V gene are MNHEY and SVGEGT. The CDR3 sequence is CASSYSLTSGRVADTQYF. The CDR3 DNA follows: TGTGCCAGCAGTTACAGCTTAACTAGCGGGAGGGTAGCAGATACGCAGTATTTT.

V is TRBV7-9 and J is TRBJ1-6; D is perhaps TRBD1 (5 bases). Trimming left V 7 bases short and J 5 bases short, with 15 bases between. This CDR3 is 15 amino acids long. Germline assignment: CDR1 SEHNR and CDR2 FQNEAQ (reference sequence). The CDR3 loop reads CASTPQGWNNSPLHF. CDR3 in DNA: TGTGCCAGCACTCCCCAGGGATGGAATAATTCACCCCTCCACTTT. Full variable domain (remainder filled in from reference TRBV7-9 and TRBJ1-6): DTGVSQNPRHKITKRGQNVTFRCDPISEHNRLYWYRQTLGQGPEFLTYFQNEAQLEKSRLLSDRFSAERPKGSFSTLEIQRTEQGDSAMYLCASTPQGWNNSPLHFGNGTRLTVT.

This chain uses TRBV18 with TRBJ2-1, with D possibly TRBD2 on 6 matching bases. The CDR3 is 16 residues long. The ends were cut back, 3 bases at V and 2 bases at J, with 14 bases in the middle. Looked up from germline, CDR1 is KGHSH and CDR2 is LQKENI. The CDR3 region has the DNA TGTGCCAGCTCACCGGGGGAGGTGTTTACCTACAATGAGCAGTTCTTC. It yields the protein CASSPGEVFTYNEQFF.

The CDR3 DNA reads as TGTGCCAGCAGTGAGACAGGGGGTACCTACAATGAGCAGTTCTTC. Translating gives CASSETGGTYNEQFF. The V gene is TRBV9, the J gene TRBJ2-1; 9 positions agree with TRBD1. The germline CDR1 and CDR2 sequences are SGDLS and YYNGEE. This CDR3 has 15 amino acids. V shed 5 bases and J 2 bases; nucleotides not matched to a gene: 5.